The clone carrying this T cell receptor (beta chain) was recorded a few times. The antigen is unknown. This sample is drawn from a study of response to subunit inactivated influenza vaccine. Looked up from germline, CDR1 is MNHEY and CDR2 is SVGEGT. V dropped 5 bases and J dropped 1 base, with 11 bases sitting between them. The CDR3 runs 14 residues. Points from the study as a whole: Authors suggested that a seasonal influenza vaccination recruits few new T cells each time.

TCRdb recomputed calls from the RT-PCR reads with MiXCR, one row per CDR3 protein. Of about 800,000 distinct CDR3 sequences listed, around 21% are singletons. This clonotype originated in a man aged 50 or older who received an inactivated influenza vaccine. The sequences come from PBMCs from blood, collected more than 4 days after vaccination. This rearrangement joins TRBV6-2 or TRBV6-3 to TRBJ1-1; no definite D call. This chain's CDR3 is CASSVLTANTEAFF. DNA for the CDR3: TGTGCCAGCAGTGTATTGACGGCGAACACTGAAGCTTTCTTT.